Listed below are T cell receptor beta chains from one sample, sequenced in a study of blood T cell repertoires in COVID-19. Repertoires were generated with immunoSEQ multiplex PCR, while TCRdb's copy carries only in-frame clones and drops some. The sample yields a few hundred thousand clones, about nine tenths seen once. Material: PBMCs or T cells enriched from blood (not recorded which). The receptors originated from a woman aged 40 to 50 who had recovered from COVID-19. CDR3s include the opening cysteine and the closing phenylalanine or tryptophan. D genes are given only for firm matches. Clone sizes are given selectively: once, few, many, or a class where the clone is expanded.

abundance	v_gene	d_gene	j_gene	CDR3nt	CDR3aa
-	TRBV12-5	TRBD1	TRBJ1-5	TGTGCTAGTGGTTCCCGACAGGGTACCAATCAGCCCCAGCATTTT	CASGSRQGTNQPQHF
-	TRBV28	TRBD2	TRBJ2-2	TGTGCCAGCACCGTCAGCGGGAGGAACACCGGGGAGCTGTTTTTT	CASTVSGRNTGELFF
-	TRBV6-5	-	TRBJ2-7	TGTGCCAGCAGCCCAGGGATATACTACGAGCAGTACTTC	CASSPGIYYEQYF
-	TRBV10-3	TRBD1	TRBJ2-7	TGTGCCATCAGGGGACAGGGTTCCAGCTCCTACGAGCAGTACTTC	CAIRGQGSSSYEQYF
-	TRBV19	-	TRBJ1-5	TGTGCCAGTTCAGTTGATAGCAATCAGCCCCAGCATTTT	CASSVDSNQPQHF
-	TRBV2	TRBD2	TRBJ2-7	TGTGCCACTCAGCGGGAACCCGAGAAGCAGTACTTC	CATQREPEKQYF
-	TRBV27	-	TRBJ2-2	TGTGCCAGTTACCCGGGGGCCGGGGAGCTGTTTTTT	CASYPGAGELFF
-	TRBV28	-	TRBJ1-3	TGTGCCAGCAGTTTTACAGCACACGGAAACACCATATATTTT	CASSFTAHGNTIYF
few	TRBV6-2/TRBV6-3	TRBD2	TRBJ2-7	TGTGCCAGCAGTTCCCCCGCAGCGGGGGGCCATGCCTACGAGCAGTACTTC	CASSSPAAGGHAYEQYF
-	TRBV30	TRBD1	TRBJ1-5	TGTGCCTGGAACCACCGGGACAGGGGTCGTCAGCCCCAGCATTTT	CAWNHRDRGRQPQHF
-	TRBV11-2	TRBD1	TRBJ2-7	TGTGCCAGCGGGGTCCTTCCTCCGGGACAGTGGTCGGACGAGCAGTACTTC	CASGVLPPGQWSDEQYF
-	TRBV30	-	TRBJ1-1	TGTGCCTGGAGTGCCCGAGGGACTGAAGCTTTCTTT	CAWSARGTEAFF
-	TRBV4-2	TRBD2	TRBJ2-5	TGTGCCAGCAGCCTGGGACTAGCGGGAATCCAAGAGACCCAGTACTTC	CASSLGLAGIQETQYF